This TCR beta chain emerged from a study of lymphopenia after photon versus proton radiotherapy (dated by TCRdb to about 2019). Background for the entire study: The study compared the immunological effects of photon versus proton radiation therapy in patients with gastrointestinal tumors who developed high-grade lymphopenia. The cohort comprised more than 15 patients with gastrointestinal tumors who received either photon or proton therapy and then developed lymphopenia. The goal of the study was to characterize the differences between the two radiation modalities in how they affect the immune system.

A note on this clone: Its recognized antigen is unknown. No base qualities exist here, and no much larger clone lies one base off it.

On the study overall, not on this receptor specifically: During treatment, patients who received proton therapy stayed relatively stable, whereas patients who received photon therapy lost naive T cells and TCR diversity and gained effector/memory populations. Across the cohort, among patients who died, a greater drop in TCR diversity after the nadir was inversely correlated with overall survival time. After the lymphocyte count nadir, repertoires from photon-treated patients showed oligoclonal expansion, particularly of CD8+ Temra cells, and this expansion drove the decline in diversity. The authors looked at the survival association only in patients who died, and they framed better survival with proton therapy as a possibility rather than a demonstrated result.

In the germline V gene (reference sequence), CDR1 corresponds to PRHDT and CDR2 to FYEKMQ. V was cut back by 2 bases and J by 1 base, leaving a gap of 26 bases between them. Including the terminal cysteine and phenylalanine, the CDR3 comprises 20 residues. Only CDR3 DNA remains: 60 bases, in frame from the first base. The method was the immunoSEQ multiplex PCR assay. Deep sequencing of rearranged TCR beta loci, alongside multiparametric flow cytometry, was used to profile T cell repertoires. The immuneACCESS repertoire file appears here via TCRdb, limited to in-frame rearrangements. These files lack a portion of the clones; in checked studies, under half of the deficit traces to unresolved V genes, and the cause of the others is not known. The sample table shows approximately 160,000 clones, and 75% to 90% are seen once. Together, the top ten hold approximately 4.7% of the sample.

The material sequenced was peripheral blood, taken from a patient treated with photon-based radiotherapy. The rearrangement combines TRBV13 with TRBJ2-5; the D assignment is uncertain and may be TRBD1 or TRBD2, with 5 bases supporting each. The origin of this receptor is a man over 45 with gastric cancer. The CDR3 loop reads CASSLLSRGVIAGAQETQYF. The DNA sequence follows: TGTGCCAGCAGCTTATTGTCGAGGGGAGTGATAGCCGGGGCCCAAGAGACCCAGTACTTC.